The entry that follows covers one TCR beta chain sequence. Its specificity is not known. One entry per CDR3 protein results from TCRdb running MiXCR on the reads. The table lists hundreds of thousands of distinct CDR3 sequences, under 55% of them singletons. Trimming cost V 3 bases and J 8 bases, with 25 bases left between them. Germline V gene data show CDR1 as SGHTA and CDR2 as FQGNSA. The CDR3 runs 17 residues. These data originate in a study of T cell repertoires in cytomegalovirus infection. Whole-study context: CMV epitopes used comprised recently identified HLA-C-restricted ones and well-studied HLA-B-restricted ones. Both CMV infection and a matching HLA type were indicated by public TCR beta signatures.

Whole-study findings and limits: The cumulative frequency of public TCR beta families identified carriers of CMV plus the relevant HLA. In two of eight donors, the top clonotype was HLA-C-restricted CMV-specific.

J is TRBJ1-1 and V is TRBV7-2; D unclear. The sequence was collected from a human donor in good health (CMV status not recorded). Some clones in this sample may be carry-over from other donors' samples. The sample here was cultured PBMCs, taken from culture after CMV antigen stimulation. The chain's CDR3 is CASSFSRFGEQVPEAFF. CDR3 DNA sequence: TGTGCCAGCAGCTTCTCGCGGTTTGGTGAACAAGTTCCCGAAGCTTTCTTT.